The 27 T cell receptor beta chains below all came from one sample that was sequenced in a study of blood T cell repertoires in COVID-19. Profiling relied on immunoSEQ multiplex PCR, and the TCRdb table lists in-frame clones only, not all of them. The repertoire holds roughly 65,000 clones, more than 70% seen once, with 4.1% in the top ten. The material sequenced was peripheral blood. The receptors here all came from a man between 45 and 60 years old with acute or convalescent COVID-19.

The rearrangement links TRBV7-2 to TRBJ2-7; TRBD2 aligns across 11 bases. CDR1 is SGHTA and CDR2 is FQGNSA in the germline V gene. The length of the CDR3 is 15 residues. Trimming at V came to 8 bases and at J to 5 bases, leaving 11 bases not matched to a gene. The CDR3 DNA sequence: TGTGCCAGCGGCGCACTAGCGGGGGTTTCCCACGAGCAGTACTTC. Protein: CASGALAGVSHEQYF.

The J gene is TRBJ2-4, the V gene TRBV18, with D tentatively TRBD1 (5 bases). The CDR3 has 13 amino acids. V shed 4 bases and J shed 5 bases, with 9 bases lying between them. Germline V gene lookup returns CDR1 KGHSH and CDR2 LQKENI. Written as DNA, the CDR3 is TGTGCCAGCTCACAGGGGCCCCAAAACATTCAGTACTTC. Its translation is CASSQGPQNIQYF.

The chain carries TRBV6-5 and TRBJ2-7, with 7 positions matching TRBD1. There are 12 residues in the CDR3. J gave up 1 base and V 8 bases, and 2 bases lay outside the gene matches. The germline CDR1 and CDR2 sequences are MNHEY and SVGAGI. Here the CDR3 reads CASWTGSYEQYF. The CDR3 DNA reads as TGTGCCAGCTGGACAGGATCCTACGAGCAGTACTTC.

V usage is TRBV7-9 and J usage is TRBJ1-2, with TRBD1 matching over 7 bases. The V and J ends lost 11 bases and 4 bases, in that order; junction bases with no gene match: 22. CDR3 length: 17 amino acids. Germline V lookup: CDR1 SEHNR, CDR2 FQNEAQ (reference sequence). CDR3: CAAALPQEGASAYGYTF. DNA for the CDR3: TGTGCCGCAGCTCTCCCGCAGGAGGGGGCGTCCGCCTATGGCTACACCTTC. Combining the CDR3 with reference TRBV7-9 and TRBJ1-2 gives the whole variable domain DTGVSQNPRHKITKRGQNVTFRCDPISEHNRLYWYRQTLGQGPEFLTYFQNEAQLEKSRLLSDRFSAERPKGSFSTLEIQRTEQGDSAMYLCAAALPQEGASAYGYTFGSGTRLTVV.

This chain connects TRBV5-5 to TRBJ2-3; TRBD1 is a possible D gene (6 bases). Germline V gene lookup returns CDR1 SGHKS and CDR2 YYEKEE (reference sequence). The CDR3 length is 12 residues. V was pared by 2 bases and J by 11 bases, with 12 bases between. The CDR3: CASSFDRTRQYF. CDR3 in DNA: TGTGCCAGCAGCTTCGACAGGACAAGGCAGTATTTT.

About this clone itself: At the DNA level, this CDR3 is encoded by other sequences in the same sample as well. This chain joins TRBV5-1 and TRBJ1-1, with 10 bases that match TRBD1. Germline CDR1 SGHRS, CDR2 YFSETQ. V lost 2 bases, J lost 6 bases, and 1 base stayed unmatched. CDR3 length: 13 residues. The CDR3 loop is CASSLGQGAEAFF. In DNA form, the CDR3 reads TGCGCCAGCAGCTTAGGACAGGGGGCTGAAGCTTTCTTT.

Only a few counts were recorded for this clone. The chain carries TRBV29-1 and TRBJ2-1; 7 nucleotides align to TRBD2. The V segment lost 6 bases and the J segment 2 bases; nucleotides outside the gene matches: 4. The CDR3 length is 13 residues. Looked up from germline, CDR1 is SQVTM and CDR2 is ANQGSEA. The CDR3 DNA reads as TGCAGCGTGACGGGGGGACCCTACAATGAGCAGTTCTTC. Amino acid sequence: CSVTGGPYNEQFF.

The chain employs TRBV3-1 (or the pseudogene TRBV3-2) and TRBJ2-2; TRBD1 matches at 7 bases. The CDR3 length is 15 residues. V lost 2 bases and J lost 1; bases outside the gene matches: 1. Germline CDR1 is LGHDT and CDR2 is YNNKEL (reference sequence). The CDR3 loop reads CASSQRGRNTGELFF. DNA of the CDR3: TGTGCCAGCAGCCAAAGGGGGCGGAACACCGGGGAGCTGTTTTTT.

This rearrangement joins TRBV24-1 to TRBJ2-7; no clear D. V was pared by 5 bases and J by 3 bases, with 10 bases between. The CDR3 has 13 residues. Germline lookup yields CDR1 KGHDR and CDR2 SFDVKD. The CDR3 protein is CATSVTVDYEQYF. The CDR3 region has the DNA TGTGCCACCAGTGTCACAGTCGACTACGAGCAGTACTTC.

This chain connects TRBV3-1 (or the pseudogene TRBV3-2) to TRBJ1-4; 10 bases are shared with TRBD1. CDR3 length: 16 amino acids. The germline V gene encodes CDR1 LGHDT and CDR2 YNNKEL (reference sequence). J was trimmed by 8 bases and V by 0 bases; bases with no gene match: 6. CDR3 sequence: CASSQEGTGVGEKLFF. CDR3 nucleotides: TGTGCCAGCAGCCAAGAGGGGACAGGGGTTGGGGAAAAACTGTTTTTT.

The J gene is TRBJ2-3, the V gene TRBV6-5, with TRBD2 matching 7 bases. CDR1 is MNHEY, CDR2 SVGAGI, per germline. CDR3 size: 16 residues. V lost 0 bases to trimming and J lost 2 bases; unmatched junction nucleotides: 5. In nucleotides, the CDR3 is TGTGCCAGCAGTTACTCGAGCGGGGCCACCACAGATACGCAGTATTTT. It translates to CASSYSSGATTDTQYF.

This clone was seen a few times. This chain links TRBV27 with TRBJ1-1, with a weak D call TRBD1 (6 bases). The CDR3 runs 15 residues. CDR1 and CDR2 from the germline V gene are MNHEY and SMNVEV (reference sequence). Deletions cut 6 bases from V and 0 bases from J, with 14 bases between. CDR3: CASSRTAFMNTEAFF. The CDR3 DNA follows: TGTGCCAGCAGCCGGACAGCCTTCATGAACACTGAAGCTTTCTTT.

The rearrangement links TRBV5-1 to TRBJ2-5; D remains unclear. The ends were cut back, 1 base at V and 1 base at J, with 11 bases in the middle. The V gene's germline CDR1 is SGHRS and CDR2 YFSETQ. The length of the CDR3 is 15 residues. The CDR3 DNA is TGCGCCAGCAGCTTGTCCCAGAGGATCCAAGAGACCCAGTACTTC. This encodes CASSLSQRIQETQYF.

This sequence joins TRBV6-2 or TRBV6-3 and TRBJ1-3, with D perhaps TRBD1 (5 bases). CDR3 length: 15 residues. V was cut by 5 bases and J by 0 bases, with 11 bases left in between. CDR1 is MNHEY, CDR2 SVGEGT, per germline. This CDR3 is CASSRPGDSGNTIYF. The CDR3 nucleotides read TGTGCCAGCAGTCGCCCGGGGGACTCTGGAAACACCATATATTTT.

V usage is TRBV10-3 and J usage is TRBJ2-1, with 8 positions matching TRBD1. The germline CDR1 and CDR2 sequences are ENHRY and SYGVKD. The CDR3 is 14 amino acids. J lost 2 bases, V lost 8 bases, and 5 bases had no gene match. The CDR3 sequence is CAIGTGGTYNEQFF. The CDR3 DNA reads TGTGCCATCGGCACAGGGGGGACCTACAATGAGCAGTTCTTC.

V and J are TRBV6-1 and TRBJ1-3; no definite D call. This CDR3 contains 13 residues. The V gene lost 0 bases and the J gene lost 4 bases, with 4 bases spanning the gap. Per germline, CDR1 MNHNS and CDR2 SASEGT. CDR3 amino acids: CASSEAGGNTIYF. CDR3 bases: TGTGCCAGCAGTGAAGCGGGCGGAAACACCATATATTTT.

The chain has TRBV15 and TRBJ2-6, with a tentative D call TRBD1 (5 bases). Trimming took 1 base from V and 2 from J, leaving 9 bases between them. CDR3 size: 16 residues. Germline V gene sequence: CDR1 LNHNV, CDR2 YYDKDF (reference sequence). Written as DNA, the CDR3 is TGTGCCACCAGCAGAGGGCAGGGCGCTGGGGCCAACGTCCTGACTTTC. Translated, it gives CATSRGQGAGANVLTF.

The rearrangement uses TRBV12-5 and TRBJ1-3; D is unresolved. The CDR3 is 15 residues long. Germline CDR1 LGHNT, CDR2 FRNRAP. V lost 2 bases to trimming and J lost 2 bases, with 10 bases between them. The CDR3 coding sequence is TGTGCTAGTGGTTTGACGGGAGGGACTGGAAACACCATATATTTT. Protein product: CASGLTGGTGNTIYF.

The chain employs TRBV5-1 and TRBJ1-1, with 10 bases aligning to TRBD1. Unmatched junction bases numbered 2, after V lost 2 bases and J lost 4 bases. Per the germline V gene, CDR1 is SGHRS and CDR2 is YFSETQ. The CDR3 contains 14 residues. The CDR3 region is CASSFGTGATEAFF. CDR3 DNA: TGCGCCAGCAGCTTTGGGACAGGGGCCACTGAAGCTTTCTTT.

The chain recombines TRBV2 with TRBJ2-2; 7 bases match TRBD1. The V gene's germline CDR1 is SNHLY and CDR2 FYNNEI. The CDR3 has 15 amino acids. Unmatched junction bases numbered 2, after V lost 4 bases and J lost 0 bases. The CDR3, as DNA: TGTGCCAGCAGTGTGACAGGGCCGAACACCGGGGAGCTGTTTTTT. It codes for CASSVTGPNTGELFF.

This clone appeared a single time. This chain joins TRBV12-3 or TRBV12-4 and TRBJ1-2; D is perhaps TRBD1 (6 bases). V lost 7 bases to trimming and J lost 6 bases, with 12 bases between them. This CDR3 has 12 amino acids. CDR3 residues: CASNNRANGYTF. The CDR3 DNA sequence: TGTGCCAGCAATAACAGGGCAAATGGCTACACCTTC.

The genes are TRBV27 and TRBJ2-7; D possibly corresponds to TRBD1 (6 bases). Deletions cut 6 bases from V and 3 bases from J, with 21 bases between. The germline V gene has CDR1 MNHEY and CDR2 SMNVEV (reference sequence). The length of the CDR3 is 16 residues. CDR3: CASRRSVGAESYEQYF. In nucleotides, the CDR3 is TGTGCCAGCAGGCGTTCAGTGGGGGCCGAGAGCTACGAGCAGTACTTC.

V is TRBV11-2 and J is TRBJ2-7; tentative D call: TRBD1 (7 bases). This CDR3 region has 15 residues. Trimming took off 3 bases at V and 3 bases at J, with 15 bases between the two ends. CDR1 is SGHAT, CDR2 FQNNGV, per germline. The CDR3 sequence: CASSLQGGSYYEQYF. CDR3 bases: TGTGCCAGCAGCTTGCAGGGGGGCTCCTACTACGAGCAGTACTTC.

On this clone: The junction departs from the called germline gene at one end, perhaps through a read error. The chain couples TRBV13 to TRBJ2-5; maybe TRBD1 (6 bases). The V gene's germline CDR1 is PRHDT and CDR2 FYEKMQ (reference sequence). The CDR3 loop spans 13 amino acids. This CDR3 is CASSPQGQGTQYF. CDR3 bases: TGTGCCAGCAGCCCCCAGGGGCAAGGGACCCAGTACTTC.

The chain combines TRBV6-1 with TRBJ1-6; D ambiguous. V lost 4 bases, J lost 1 base, and 11 bases lay in between. Looked up from germline, CDR1 is MNHNS and CDR2 is SASEGT. This CDR3 has 16 residues. This CDR3 is CASSADLDSYNSPLHF. The CDR3 DNA reads TGTGCCAGCAGTGCAGATCTAGATTCCTATAATTCACCCCTCCACTTT.

The J gene is TRBJ1-4, the V gene TRBV10-3, with 8 bases lining up with TRBD1. Germline trimming cut 2 bases from V and 5 bases from J; bases unmatched to any gene: 7. Germline loops: CDR1 ENHRY, CDR2 SYGVKD. CDR3 length: 16 residues. The CDR3 sequence is CAISETPGQVNEKLFF. CDR3 nucleotide sequence: TGTGCCATCAGTGAGACTCCGGGACAGGTGAATGAAAAACTGTTTTTT.

This clone was seen more than once but under ten times. This chain links TRBV7-8 with TRBJ1-3; D gene unclear. Germline V gene data show CDR1 as SGHVS and CDR2 as FQNEAQ. V lost 4 bases to trimming and J lost 5 bases, with 15 bases between them. The CDR3 runs to 15 residues. CDR3 sequence reads: CASSWTPGTRNTIYF. The CDR3 DNA reads TGTGCCAGCAGCTGGACTCCGGGAACACGAAACACCATATATTTT.